Below, 13 T cell receptor beta chains from the same sample are listed, as sequenced in a study of T cells in women clearing cervical HPV infection. Profiling relied on immunoSEQ multiplex PCR, and the TCRdb table lists in-frame clones only, not all of them. The record lists around 30,000 clones, of which the ten most abundant hold around 19%. Sequencing was performed on blood buffy coat. The receptors here all came from a woman between 18 and 70 years old with a cervical HPV16 infection that either progressed to CIN3+ or cleared (not recorded which).

With respect to this clone: The DNA ends 3 residues before the CDR3 does, and the rest of the CDR3 is filled in from the germline J gene. The J gene is TRBJ2-7, the V gene TRBV29-1; D is possibly TRBD1 or TRBD2 (6 bases each). V lost 5 bases and J lost 3, with 14 bases in between. The length of the CDR3 is 13 residues. CDR1 and CDR2 (germline): SQVTM, ANQGSEA. Partial CDR3 DNA: TGCAGCGTTATGCCCAGGGGAGGCTACGAG. Translation gives CSVMPRGGYE. From start to end, the CDR3 is CSVMPRGGYEQYF.

A remark on this clone: The read gets to within 3 residues of the CDR3 end, and the germline J gene fills in the rest. The chain carries TRBV6-2 or TRBV6-3 and TRBJ2-5; 7 nucleotides match TRBD1. The trim removed 5 bases at V and 2 bases at J, leaving 8 bases unmatched. The CDR3 length is 15 residues. Germline lookup yields CDR1 MNHEY and CDR2 SVGEGT. CDR3 DNA, as far as it was read: TGTGCCAGCAGTAGGACAGGCCCAGGGCAAGAGACC. It encodes CASSRTGPGQET. The entire CDR3 is CASSRTGPGQETQYF.

On this clone itself: The read ends 3 residues shy of where the CDR3 ends; the end is completed using the germline J gene. The chain links TRBV7-9 to TRBJ2-2; D not resolved. The V and J ends lost 2 bases and 1 base respectively, with 8 bases between them. CDR1 SEHNR and CDR2 FQNEAQ come from the germline V gene (reference sequence). The CDR3 has 15 amino acids. The sequenced part of the CDR3 DNA is TGTGCCAGCAGCTTATTAGTCAAGAACACCGGGGAG. Amino acids: CASSLLVKNTGE. The whole CDR3 sequence is CASSLLVKNTGELFF.

In terms of frequency, this clone is medium-sized. Coverage ceases 3 residues before the CDR3 finishes, and the germline J gene fills in the end. V usage is TRBV29-1 and J usage is TRBJ1-1, with D maybe TRBD1 (5 bases). From germline, CDR1 is SQVTM and CDR2 ANQGSEA. CDR3 length equals 14 residues. V was trimmed by 7 bases and J by 4 bases, leaving 19 bases between them. CDR3 protein: CSASNHDSLTEAFF. CDR3 DNA, as far as it was read: TGCAGCGCATCTAACCATGACAGTCTCACTGAA.

Points on this clone: Read coverage stops 3 residues before the CDR3 terminus; the germline J gene supplies the remainder. This chain links TRBV5-1 with TRBJ1-2, with a possible D match to TRBD1 (5 bases). Per germline, CDR1 SGHRS and CDR2 YFSETQ. The V and J ends lost 2 bases and 6 bases respectively, with 17 bases between them. CDR3 size: 15 residues. CDR3 sequence: CASSLQASLLNGYTF. CDR3 bases read: TGCGCCAGCAGCTTACAGGCGTCCTTATTGAATGGC.

For this clone: Read data end 3 residues before the CDR3 end; the end is taken from the germline J gene. This chain connects TRBV13 to TRBJ1-6, with 8 positions matching TRBD1. Germline loops: CDR1 PRHDT, CDR2 FYEKMQ (reference sequence). The J segment lost 7 bases and the V segment lost 3 bases, leaving 2 bases of the junction unmatched. The CDR3 length is 14 residues. CDR3 DNA (partial): TGTGCCAGCAGCTTGACAGGGGAGAATTCACCC. Its translation: CASSLTGENSP. The full-length CDR3 reads as CASSLTGENSPLHF.

Note on this clone: The CDR3 end falls 3 residues outside the read, so it is completed with the germline J gene. This chain uses TRBV19 with TRBJ1-5, with D possibly matching TRBD1 (5 bases). The germline CDR1 and CDR2 sequences are LNHDA and SQIVND (reference sequence). The CDR3 runs 14 residues. The V gene lost 5 bases and the J gene lost 7 bases, with 15 bases spanning the gap. CDR3 region: CASSSSSGAQPQHF. The DNA read from the CDR3 is TGTGCCAGTAGTTCCAGTTCTGGGGCGCAGCCC.

As regards this clone: The read terminates 3 residues before the CDR3 end, so the remaining end is supplied by the germline J gene. The chain carries TRBV11-2 and TRBJ2-3; 11 nucleotides match TRBD2. The CDR3 has 15 residues. Per germline, CDR1 SGHAT and CDR2 FQNNGV. CDR3 residues: CASSFLTSGVETQYF. CDR3 bases read: TGTGCCAGCAGCTTCTTGACTAGCGGGGTGGAGACG.

Turning to this clone: From the germline J gene comes the end of the CDR3, since the read stops 3 residues before it. The chain joins TRBV4-1 to TRBJ2-2; 10 nucleotides align to TRBD1. With 2 bases clipped from V and 5 bases from J, the junction kept 5 bases outside the gene matches. The CDR3 runs to 16 residues. CDR1 and CDR2 (germline): MGHRA, YSYEKL. The CDR3 region is CASSQTGQGWTGELFF. The part of the CDR3 DNA that was read is TGCGCCAGCAGCCAAACGGGACAGGGGTGGACCGGGGAG.

To note about this clone: Read sequence stops 3 residues before the CDR3 end, and the germline J gene provides the missing end. The chain couples TRBV29-1 to TRBJ1-5, with D maybe TRBD1 (6 bases). Germline CDR1 reads SQVTM; CDR2 reads ANQGSEA. V was shortened by 4 bases and J by 7 bases, with 14 bases between the two germline ends. The CDR3 totals 13 residues. The CDR3 bases that were read are TGCAGCGTTGCGGACAGAGCCCTACAGCCC. This encodes CSVADRALQP. The entire CDR3 protein is CSVADRALQPQHF.

About this clone: This CDR3 is also generated by other DNA sequences in the sample. CDR3 bases read: TGTGCCAGCAGCTTAGGCGGGGGGGGAGAAGAGACG. Translating gives CASSLGGGGEET. From start to end, the CDR3 is CASSLGGGGEETQYF. V and J are TRBV7-3 and TRBJ2-3, with 9 bases identical to TRBD2. The CDR3 end falls 3 residues outside the read, so it is completed with the germline J gene. Germline V gives CDR1 SGHTA, CDR2 FQGTGA. This CDR3 is 15 amino acids long.

A note on this clone: The read falls 3 residues short of the CDR3 end, and the missing part is taken from the germline J gene. The J gene is TRBJ1-4, the V gene TRBV20-1, with TRBD1 identical over 9 bases. The length of the CDR3 is 16 residues. CDR1 is DFQATT, CDR2 SNEGSKA, per germline (reference sequence). The CDR3 protein is CSAGGTGTSGANVLFF. The sequenced CDR3 bases are TGCAGTGCGGGGGGGACAGGGACTTCTGGGGCCAACGTA.

Concerning this clone: The read falls 3 residues short of the CDR3 end, and the missing part is taken from the germline J gene. The rearrangement joins TRBV7-9 to TRBJ2-3; 7 nucleotides match TRBD1. In germline, CDR1 is SEHNR, CDR2 FQNEAQ (reference sequence). There are 14 residues in the CDR3. CDR3: CASSSSGTDGTQYF. The part of the CDR3 DNA that was read is TGTGCCAGCAGCTCGTCCGGGACAGACGGGACG.